This TCR beta chain was recorded in a study of Ad26.COV2.S vaccination and SARS-CoV-2 variants. Turning to the study itself: A participant enrolled in the COV1001 Ad26.COV2.S trial arm provided the sample. Study conclusions and caveats: With respect to non-spike TCR breadth, vaccine and placebo recipients were similar. Reportedly, spike-specific CD8+ and CD4+ T cell responses achieved substantial breadth once vaccination had taken place.

A note on this clone: Its antigen is unidentified.

Assay: immunoSEQ multiplex PCR; the TCRdb copy retains only in-frame clones and omits some. The table lists about 480,000 clones, roughly 85% of them singletons. Treatment described: 15 to 20 received Ad26.COV2.S at low or high dose, single or two shots; about 5 received placebo; per-sample allocation not given. Collection of the samples took place on day 63 after the first injection of vaccine or placebo. Wuhan-strain spike was delivered by a replication-incompetent Ad26 vector. The material sequenced was peripheral blood, taken in a trial of Ad26.COV2.S vaccine versus placebo. This sequence was found in a person aged 18-65 years who received the Ad26.COV2.S COVID-19 vaccine or a placebo.

The CDR3 sequence: CATGQLFNEQFF. CDR3 nucleotides: TGTGCCACCGGACAGCTCTTTAATGAGCAGTTCTTC. This chain links TRBV24-1 with TRBJ2-1, with D perhaps matching TRBD1 (6 bases). CDR1 and CDR2 from the germline V gene are KGHDR and SFDVKD. The CDR3 is 12 residues long. V was pared by 9 bases and J by 7 bases, with 12 bases between.